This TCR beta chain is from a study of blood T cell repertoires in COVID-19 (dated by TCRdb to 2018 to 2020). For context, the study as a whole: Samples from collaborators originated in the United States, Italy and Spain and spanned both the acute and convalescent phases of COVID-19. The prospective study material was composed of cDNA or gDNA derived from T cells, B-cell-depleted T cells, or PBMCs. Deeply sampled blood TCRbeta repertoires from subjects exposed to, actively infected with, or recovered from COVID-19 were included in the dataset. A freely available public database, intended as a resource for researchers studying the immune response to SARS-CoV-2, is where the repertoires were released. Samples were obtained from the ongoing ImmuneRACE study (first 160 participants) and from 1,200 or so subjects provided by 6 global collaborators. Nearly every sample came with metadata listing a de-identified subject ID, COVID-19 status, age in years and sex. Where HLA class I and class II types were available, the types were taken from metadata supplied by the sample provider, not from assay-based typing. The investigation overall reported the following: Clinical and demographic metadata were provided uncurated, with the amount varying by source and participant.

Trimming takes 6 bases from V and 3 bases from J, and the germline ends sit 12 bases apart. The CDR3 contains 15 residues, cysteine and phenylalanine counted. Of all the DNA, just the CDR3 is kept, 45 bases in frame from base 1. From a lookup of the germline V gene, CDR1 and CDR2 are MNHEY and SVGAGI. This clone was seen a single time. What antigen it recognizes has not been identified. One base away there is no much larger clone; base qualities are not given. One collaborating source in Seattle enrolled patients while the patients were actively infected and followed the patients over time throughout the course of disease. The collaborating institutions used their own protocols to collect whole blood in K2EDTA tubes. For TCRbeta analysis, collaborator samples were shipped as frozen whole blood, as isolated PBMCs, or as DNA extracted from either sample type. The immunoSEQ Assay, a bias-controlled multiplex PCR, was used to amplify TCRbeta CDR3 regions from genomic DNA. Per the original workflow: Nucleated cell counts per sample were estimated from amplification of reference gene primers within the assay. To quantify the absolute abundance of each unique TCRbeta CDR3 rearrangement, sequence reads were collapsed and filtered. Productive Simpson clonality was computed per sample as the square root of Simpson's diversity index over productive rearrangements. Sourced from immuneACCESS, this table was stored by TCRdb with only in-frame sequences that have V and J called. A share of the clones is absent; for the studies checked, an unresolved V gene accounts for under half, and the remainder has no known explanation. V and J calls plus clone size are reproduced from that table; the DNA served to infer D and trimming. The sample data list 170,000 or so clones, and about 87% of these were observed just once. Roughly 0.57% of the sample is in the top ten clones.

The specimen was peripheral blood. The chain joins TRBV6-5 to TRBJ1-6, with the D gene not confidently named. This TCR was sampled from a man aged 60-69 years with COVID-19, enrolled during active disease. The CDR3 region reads CASRPDEVYNSPLHF. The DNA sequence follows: TGTGCCAGCAGACCCGATGAGGTCTATAATTCACCCCTCCACTTT.